Listed below are T cell receptor beta chains from one sample, sequenced in a study of CXCR3-negative and CXCR3-positive naive CD8 T cells. TCRdb reanalyzed the 5' RACE reads, giving one entry per CDR3 protein sequence and no DNA. The sample includes 3,000 to 5,000 distinct CDR3 sequences. Sequencing was performed on naive CXCR3- CD8+ T cells from blood. The receptors come from a human donor in good health. Some clones in this sample may be carry-over from other donors' samples. CDR3s include the opening cysteine and the closing phenylalanine or tryptophan. Expanded clones get a size class; other rows say once, few or many, or leave the size out.

cdr3_length clone_size j_call v_call cdr3_aa
16 . TRBJ2-1 TRBV4-1 CASSQEAGSSYNEQFF
15 medium-sized TRBJ2-5 TRBV7-8 CASNLAGGGQETQYF
16 medium-sized TRBJ1-1 TRBV5-1 CASSLGMTGRYTEAFF
12 medium-sized TRBJ2-7 TRBV29-1 CSVVSSGHEQYF
18 . TRBJ2-2 TRBV5-4 CASSLDPTTSGNTGELFF
15 medium-sized TRBJ2-2 TRBV7-2 CASSLRTMSGGELFF
15 medium-sized TRBJ1-5 TRBV11-2 CASSLGSGPNQPQHF
14 medium-sized TRBJ1-2 TRBV29-1 CSVEEGRVVGGYTF
16 medium-sized TRBJ2-3 TRBV14 CASSQDSGLSTDTQYF
16 . TRBJ2-1 TRBV15 CATSRGGQAARNEQFF
17 . TRBJ2-1 TRBV29-1 CSVAGTSGRARYNEQFF
17 medium-sized TRBJ1-3 TRBV4-3 CASSQWAERLSGNTIYF
13 medium-sized TRBJ2-7 TRBV29-1 CSVIDTDSYEQYF
14 medium-sized TRBJ1-2 TRBV4-1 CASSQTAVPSGYTF